This T cell receptor beta chain is from a study of T cells in localized non-small cell lung cancer. Trimming pared 1 base from V and 0 bases from J, leaving 2 bases between. Germline loops: CDR1 GTSNPN, CDR2 SVGIG (reference sequence). This CDR3 is built from 12 residues. Only in-frame clones appear in the TCRdb table, and some are missing; sequencing was by immunoSEQ multiplex PCR. In the table there are 59,000 or so clones, about 89% of which are singletons. Study-wide results and caveats: The tumor had only one region sequenced, so heterogeneity remains possible. Uninvolved adjacent lung had higher T cell clonality than tumor and all other tissues. A raised T cell density in blood coincided with lengthier overall survival.

Remarks on this clone: Antigen: not known.

This clonotype originated in a man aged 40 to 70 with stage I lung adenocarcinoma. The chain uses TRBV30 and TRBJ2-3; D is uncertain. The sample was peripheral blood, taken before any cancer treatment. CDR3 loop: CAWSASTDTQYF. The DNA for the CDR3 is TGTGCCTGGAGTGCAAGCACAGATACGCAGTATTTT.